This TCR beta chain was documented in a study of low-dose radiotherapy and immunotherapy resistance in tumors. With TRAV- and TRBV-specific primers, first-strand cDNA was made, covering the alpha and beta chains. TCR amplification involved 15 to 20 PCR cycles with a constant-region primer and V-primer adapter. TCRdb used MiXCR to reprocess the reads, holding one entry per CDR3 protein. Among more than 50,000 distinct CDR3 sequences listed, 23% were seen once. Documented time point: after trial treatment. Treatment meaning: LDRT plus nivolumab, ipilimumab, low-dose cyclophosphamide and aspirin (RACIN trial). V lost 7 bases, J lost 4 bases, and 7 bases lay in between. The CDR3 spans 12 residues. Germline V gives CDR1 SEHNR, CDR2 FQNEAQ (reference sequence). This clonotype was found many times.

Sequences were derived from PBMCs, sampled after low-dose radiotherapy plus immunotherapy. The origin of this receptor is a male donor with prostate cancer. The V gene is TRBV7-9, the J gene TRBJ2-2; no reliable D call. The CDR3 bases are TGTGCCAGCAAGCCGGCCACCGGGGAGCTGTTTTTT. It translates to CASKPATGELFF.